The present T cell receptor (beta chain) was sequenced within a study of glioma-infiltrating T cells. Study outcomes and limitations: CDR3 overlap between tissue and blood was very small. Gliomas, especially low-grade, showed above-expected tissue-blood divergence; non-neoplastic patients showed below.

CDR1 and CDR2 from the germline V gene are MNHNS and SASEGT. V lost 8 bases and J lost 4, with 38 bases in between. The CDR3 consists of 22 residues. The iRepertoire nested amplicon-rescue multiplex PCR amplified TCR alpha and beta CDR3s from RNA. For one-step reverse transcription and amplification, 100-400 ng of tissue mRNA or PBMC total RNA was used. One entry per CDR3 protein, called by TCRdb with MiXCR from the multiplex PCR reads. The table lists some 190,000 distinct CDR3 sequences, 25% to 35% of them singletons. In its sample, this clonotype was seen many times. The antigen is undetermined. Specimen: glioma tissue, nonneoplastic brain tissue, or PBMCs (not recorded which). The chain carries TRBV6-1 and TRBJ2-2; D may be TRBD1 (6 bases). This TCR derives from a human donor with low-grade glioma or glioblastoma, undergoing nonglioma brain surgery, or in good health (not recorded which). The CDR3 DNA sequence: TGTGCCAGCTGTTCCCCCCGCGACCCCAGGGGACCACGACAGATCGTCACCGGGGAGCTGTTTTTT. It is translated as CASCSPRDPRGPRQIVTGELFF.